This section outlines one T cell receptor beta chain sequence together with its context. Its specificity is unknown. The sample belongs to a study of cytomegalovirus exposure and HLA in healthy donors. With 60 Vbeta and 13 Jbeta primers, the PCR was carried out. The table came from immunoSEQ multiplex PCR; TCRdb's copy has only in-frame clones and leaves some out. The repertoire holds 150,000 to 200,000 clones, with roughly 80% as singletons. Germline assignment: CDR1 MNHEY and CDR2 SVGAGI. CDR3 size: 14 residues. V lost 5 bases to trimming and J lost 2 bases; unmatched junction nucleotides: 1. Points from the study as a whole: TCR beta chains numbering more than 150 were designated cytomegalovirus-associated. In the analysis, some V segments, TRBV6-2 and TRBV6-3 included, were excluded as indistinguishable.

The material sequenced was PBMCs. The chain joins TRBV6-5 to TRBJ1-5; 9 bases map to TRBD1. This receptor was obtained from a male donor in good health and CMV-seronegative. The CDR3 nucleotides read TGTGCCAGCAGTAGACAGGGGGGCAATCAGCCCCAGCATTTT. As protein: CASSRQGGNQPQHF.